These 4 T cell receptor beta chains came from one sample sequenced in a study of T-cell reconstitution after alpha-beta-depleted transplantation in children. Unique molecular identifiers were incorporated into the prepared TCRbeta library. TCRdb reanalysed the PCR reads using MiXCR and keeps one entry per CDR3 protein. This sample has 170,000 or so distinct CDR3 sequences, with about 6.8% found just once. The sample here was PBMCs from the stem cell graft donor, taken from the stem cell graft. The receptors here all came from a human donor who donated a stem cell graft to a child with Wiskott-Aldrich syndrome.

This clonotype was seen ten or more times. The genes are TRBV10-3 and TRBJ2-7, with 7 bases aligning to TRBD2. The V segment lost 8 bases and the J segment 2 bases; nucleotides outside the gene matches: 9. Germline V CDR1 and CDR2: ENHRY, SYGVKD. The CDR3 length is 14 residues. The CDR3 DNA reads TGTGCCATCCGGGGAAGCGGGGACGCCTACGAGCAGTACTTC. Translation gives CAIRGSGDAYEQYF.

This clonotype was seen repeatedly, ten times or more. The rearrangement links TRBV20-1 to TRBJ1-1; D gene unclear. The germline gives CDR1 DFQATT, CDR2 SNEGSKA (reference sequence). CDR3 length: 12 residues. V was clipped by 6 bases and J by 1 base, with 9 bases between them. The CDR3 here is CSAHLKNTEAFF. The CDR3, as DNA: TGCAGTGCCCACCTAAAGAACACTGAAGCTTTCTTT.

This clonotype was seen ten or more times. V is TRBV10-3 and J is TRBJ1-1; TRBD1 is a possible D gene (5 bases). Germline V lookup: CDR1 ENHRY, CDR2 SYGVKD. With 4 bases removed from V and 6 bases from J, the gap between germline ends came to 15 bases. The CDR3 consists of 14 residues. The CDR3, as DNA: TGTGCCATCAGTGGTCCGGGGGAGGGCTCTGAAGCTTTCTTT. Translated, it gives CAISGPGEGSEAFF.

The chain recombines TRBV18 with TRBJ2-7; maybe TRBD2 (6 bases). Between the trimmed V and J ends, which lost 3 bases and 3 bases, there was a span of 15 bases. CDR1 is KGHSH and CDR2 is LQKENI in the germline V gene. The CDR3 sequence is 15 residues long. This CDR3 is CASSPRGVSLYEQYF. The CDR3, as DNA: TGTGCCAGCTCACCGCGGGGAGTTTCTCTCTACGAGCAGTACTTC.